The clone carrying this T cell receptor (beta chain) was detected once. This may arise from a read error, as a much more abundant clone is one base away. This sample is drawn from a study of T cell repertoires in cytomegalovirus infection. The CDR3 has 14 residues. The germline V gene has CDR1 SQVTM and CDR2 ANQGSEA. TCRdb passed the reads through MiXCR, listing each CDR3 protein once. The data hold under 95,000 distinct CDR3 sequences, with under 4.5% observed a single time. This sequence joins TRBV29-1 and TRBJ2-1; 9 bases fit TRBD2. Sequencing was carried out using PBMCs. The TCR comes from a human donor in good health (CMV status not recorded). Some clones in this sample may be carry-over from other donors' samples. For the CDR3, the DNA is TGCAGCGTGGGGATTAGCGGGAGAAGTAATGAGCAGCTCTTC. Translated, it gives CSVGISGRSNEQLF.